This TCR beta chain was obtained from a study of blood T cell repertoires in COVID-19. Study context: Sample material is recorded as cDNA or gDNA derived from T cells, B-cell-depleted T cells, or PBMCs.

Individuals drawn from some 25 US areas were roughly 18 to 95 years old. Researchers sorted participants into cohorts using their self-reported clinical history. Exposed volunteers were people who met a COVID-19 case within 2 weeks before study entry. The table came from immunoSEQ multiplex PCR; TCRdb's copy has only in-frame clones and leaves some out. The sample carries about 320,000 clones, less than 85% recorded once. The sequenced sample consisted of PBMCs or T cells enriched from blood (not recorded which). This TCR was recovered from a young woman who had been exposed to COVID-19.

The CDR3 sequence is CASSLGHLPYGYTF. CDR3 DNA sequence: TGTGCCAGCAGTTTAGGGCACCTGCCCTATGGCTACACCTTC. The chain joins TRBV28 to TRBJ1-2; D is undetermined. Trimming took 2 bases from V and 4 from J, leaving 11 bases between them. Germline V gene sequence: CDR1 MDHEN, CDR2 SYDVKM. This CDR3 has 14 amino acids.